Listed below are T cell receptor beta chains from one sample, sequenced in a study of Ad26.COV2.S vaccination and SARS-CoV-2 variants. Assay used: immunoSEQ multiplex PCR; TCRdb lists only in-frame clones, some missing. The sample has about 680,000 clones; roughly 90% are singletons. The material was peripheral blood, obtained in a trial of Ad26.COV2.S vaccine versus placebo. These receptor sequences come from a person between 18 and 65 years old who received the Ad26.COV2.S COVID-19 vaccine or a placebo. Both conserved end residues are part of each CDR3. Fields, in order: V gene, D gene, J gene, clone size, CDR3 protein, CDR3 DNA. D genes are given only for firm matches. Clone size appears in some rows only: once, few, many, or a class for an expanded clone.

>TRBV6-4|-|TRBJ1-3|-
CASSDGTSGNTIYF
TGTGCCAGCAGTGACGGGACTTCAGGAAACACCATATATTTT
>TRBV6-6|TRBD2|TRBJ2-1|-
CASSYQPGREGNEQFF
TGTGCCAGCAGTTATCAGCCGGGGAGGGAGGGCAATGAGCAGTTCTTC
>TRBV4-2|-|TRBJ1-2|-
CASSQEEGQGPYGYTF
TGTGCCAGCAGCCAAGAAGAGGGGCAGGGCCCCTATGGCTACACCTTC
>TRBV6-5|TRBD2|TRBJ2-7|-
CASRDGTSTYEQYF
TGTGCCAGCAGAGACGGGACTAGTACCTACGAGCAGTACTTC
>TRBV11-2|-|TRBJ2-2|-
CASSLLSGELFF
TGTGCCAGCAGCCTCCTGTCCGGGGAGCTGTTTTTT
>TRBV4-3|TRBD1|TRBJ2-7|-
CASSPSLDRAYSYEQYF
TGCGCCAGCAGCCCTTCACTGGACAGGGCGTACTCCTACGAGCAGTACTTC
>TRBV6-2/TRBV6-3|-|TRBJ2-3|-
CASSYSDRVTDTQYF
TGTGCCAGCAGTTACTCCGACAGAGTCACAGATACGCAGTATTTT
>TRBV30|-|TRBJ1-3|-
CAFKGGSGNTIYF
TGTGCCTTCAAGGGGGGCTCTGGAAACACCATATATTTT
>TRBV3-1/TRBV3-2|-|TRBJ2-5|-
CASSPHGAQETQYF
TGTGCCAGCAGCCCCCACGGGGCCCAAGAGACCCAGTACTTC
>TRBV5-1|-|TRBJ2-7|-
CASSLPDAYEQYF
TGCGCCAGCAGCTTGCCCGACGCCTACGAGCAGTACTTC
>TRBV7-8|-|TRBJ2-7|-
CASSLYSRYEQYF
TGTGCCAGCAGCTTATACAGCAGATACGAGCAGTACTTC
>TRBV30|-|TRBJ2-2|-
CARRGGRGMPTGELFF
TGTGCCCGGAGGGGCGGCAGGGGGATGCCCACCGGGGAGCTGTTTTTT
>TRBV30|-|TRBJ1-3|few
CAWSGSSGNTIYF
TGTGCCTGGAGCGGGAGCTCTGGAAACACCATATATTTT
>TRBV6-1|-|TRBJ1-1|-
CASSEGTVRTFF
TGTGCCAGCAGTGAAGGGACAGTAAGAACTTTCTTT
>TRBV12-3/TRBV12-4|-|TRBJ1-1|-
CASSLAAEAFF
TGTGCCAGCAGTTTGGCAGCTGAAGCTTTCTTT
>TRBV15|TRBD2|TRBJ2-2|-
CATSRVGLADTGELFF
TGTGCCACCAGCAGAGTAGGACTAGCGGACACCGGGGAGCTGTTTTTT
>TRBV19|-|TRBJ2-7|-
CASSRGPLYEQYF
TGTGCCAGTAGCCGGGGCCCCCTCTACGAGCAGTACTTC
>TRBV19|-|TRBJ2-1|-
CASSMGGSYNEQFF
TGTGCCAGTAGTATGGGCGGATCCTACAATGAGCAGTTCTTC
>TRBV7-6|TRBD2|TRBJ2-2|-
CASSFGAGGPGTGELFF
TGTGCCAGCAGCTTTGGAGCGGGGGGGCCTGGAACCGGGGAGCTGTTTTTT
>TRBV11-3|-|TRBJ2-3|-
CASSLSGTSTDTQYF
TGTGCCAGCAGCTTGAGCGGGACAAGCACAGATACGCAGTATTTT
>TRBV10-3|-|TRBJ2-7|-
CAISDQGPGVPREQYF
TGTGCCATCAGTGACCAAGGACCTGGGGTACCCCGCGAGCAGTACTTC
>TRBV6-5|-|TRBJ2-1|-
CASNPLLYYNEQFF
TGTGCCAGCAACCCGCTACTCTACTACAATGAGCAGTTCTTC
>TRBV3-1/TRBV3-2|-|TRBJ2-1|-
CASSPIQDWDEQFF
TGTGCCAGCAGCCCAATACAGGACTGGGATGAGCAGTTCTTC
>TRBV24-1|-|TRBJ1-2|-
CATSDWEYGYTF
TGTGCCACCAGTGACTGGGAGTATGGCTACACCTTC
>TRBV6-6|-|TRBJ2-4|-
CASGWGENIQYF
TGTGCCAGCGGGTGGGGGGAAAACATTCAGTACTTC
>TRBV7-7|-|TRBJ2-1|-
CASSASRGSAYNEQFF
TGTGCCAGCAGCGCCTCCCGGGGGTCCGCCTACAATGAGCAGTTCTTC
>TRBV10-3|-|TRBJ1-1|-
CAISERPGFDTEAFF
TGTGCCATCAGTGAGAGGCCGGGTTTCGACACTGAAGCTTTCTTT
>TRBV10-1|-|TRBJ2-1|-
CASSEPPGNEQFF
TGCGCCAGCAGTGAGCCCCCTGGGAATGAGCAGTTCTTC
>TRBV12-3/TRBV12-4|-|TRBJ1-6|-
CASSYSYNSPLHF
TGTGCCAGCAGTTACAGCTATAATTCACCCCTCCACTTT
>TRBV30|-|TRBJ2-7|-
CAWSPGAPYEQYF
TGTGCCTGGAGTCCCGGTGCCCCCTACGAGCAGTACTTC
>TRBV4-3|-|TRBJ1-2|-
CASSQTTGRSLNYGYTF
TGCGCCAGCAGCCAAACCACTGGCAGAAGCCTTAACTATGGCTACACCTTC
>TRBV18|-|TRBJ2-7|-
CASSLYPYEQYF
TGTGCCAGCTCACTTTATCCCTACGAGCAGTACTTC
>TRBV5-5|-|TRBJ1-2|-
CASSEDSRSGYTF
TGTGCCAGCAGCGAGGACAGCCGTAGTGGCTACACCTTC
>TRBV24-1|-|TRBJ1-5|-
CATSDLYSNQPQHF
TGTGCCACCAGTGATCTGTATAGCAATCAGCCCCAGCATTTT
>TRBV11-3|-|TRBJ2-2|-
CASSLGHNGELFF
TGTGCCAGCAGCTTAGGACATAACGGGGAGCTGTTTTTT
>TRBV30|-|TRBJ1-5|-
CAWSEWGNQPQHF
TGTGCCTGGAGTGAATGGGGGAATCAGCCCCAGCATTTT
>TRBV6-5|-|TRBJ2-7|-
CASSYAHQAGYEQYF
TGTGCCAGCAGTTACGCTCACCAGGCAGGCTACGAGCAGTACTTC
>TRBV7-2|-|TRBJ1-1|-
CASSLAVSSTEAFF
TGTGCCAGCAGCTTAGCGGTCAGTTCGACTGAAGCTTTCTTT
>TRBV18|-|TRBJ2-2|-
CASSPTGAGDTGELFF
TGTGCCAGCTCACCAACGGGAGCCGGGGACACCGGGGAGCTGTTTTTT
>TRBV24-1|-|TRBJ2-3|-
CATSDRGGSTDTQYF
TGTGCCACCAGTGACCGAGGGGGGAGCACAGATACGCAGTATTTT
>TRBV11-3|TRBD1|TRBJ1-2|once
CASSLPGQGQNYGYTF
TGTGCCAGCAGCTTGCCCGGACAGGGGCAAAACTATGGCTACACCTTC